This TCR beta chain emerged from a study of tumor-infiltrating lymphocytes in primary liver carcinoma. At the level of the study: Regardless of tissue type, samples showed similar yields of roughly 3.5 to 7.13 million productive TCRbeta reads.

CDR1 ENHRY and CDR2 SYGVKD come from the germline V gene. The CDR3 runs to 14 residues. Co-extraction of both nucleic acids (RNA and DNA) used about 19-33 mg of unsorted bulk tissue. In every tumor sample, viable tumor cells made up over 80%. Researchers generated TCR beta cDNA from approximately 520 ng of total RNA, relying on a constant-region primer. What produced the TCR beta libraries was three nested multiplex PCR rounds using slightly modified ARM-PCR. A C-beta reverse primer and TRBV1-TRBV30 forward primers served in each of the first two PCR rounds, at 9 to 10 cycles apiece. TCRdb re-derived calls from the multiplex PCR reads in MiXCR, one entry per CDR3 protein. This table has around 32,000 distinct CDR3 sequences, over 60% appearing once. As regards this clonotype: A junction boundary mismatches the germline segment, possibly from a read error.

The J gene is TRBJ2-7, the V gene TRBV10-3; 7 bases line up with TRBD1. This TCR derives from a man in his forties with primary liver carcinoma and hepatitis B virus infection. The sequencing input was liver tumor tissue from sampling region 5. Sample subset: tumor region T5, tumor centre. CDR3 loop: CTISDNGQVMKQYF. The CDR3 region has the DNA TGTACCATCAGTGATAATGGACAGGTGATGAAGCAGTACTTC.